This TCR beta chain stems from a study of blood T cell repertoires in COVID-19. This CDR3 contains 13 residues. V shed 5 bases and J shed 6 bases, with 8 bases lying between them. The germline CDR1 and CDR2 sequences are MNHEY and SVGAGI. Assay used: immunoSEQ multiplex PCR; TCRdb lists only in-frame clones, some missing. The sample contains 200,000 to 300,000 clones, about 87% of which appear only once. The rearrangement uses TRBV6-5 and TRBJ1-6; D is perhaps TRBD1 (5 bases). The sequencing sample was made of PBMCs or T cells enriched from blood (not recorded which). This clonotype originated in a man over 45 who had been exposed to COVID-19. CDR3 nucleotide sequence: TGTGCCAGCAGTCAGGGTTTTAATTCACCCCTCCACTTT. Its protein is CASSQGFNSPLHF.